The 6 T cell receptor beta chains given below trace back to one sample, sequenced in a study of identical twins. TCRdb itself ran the 5' RACE reads through MiXCR, one entry per CDR3 protein. In the table there are 500,000 or so distinct CDR3 sequences, roughly an eighth of which are singletons. These same data were also listed under a study on yellow fever vaccine responses in identical twins.

The sample comprised CD4+ T cells sorted from blood. These TCRs come from a woman between 18 and 29 years old in good health.

The chain links TRBV6-5 to TRBJ2-7, with 8 bases aligning to TRBD1. The ends lost 3 bases at V and 1 base at J; junction bases unmatched: 8. The CDR3 has 16 residues. Germline V CDR1 and CDR2: MNHEY, SVGAGI. The CDR3 DNA reads as TGTGCCAGCAGTTATGAGCAGGGGGCGAATTCCTACGAGCAGTACTTC. Translating gives CASSYEQGANSYEQYF.

This clonotype was seen a handful of times. This sequence joins TRBV5-1 and TRBJ2-3; 12 nucleotides line up with TRBD1. After removal of 4 bases from V and 4 bases from J, the junction contained 7 bases not matched to a gene. The CDR3 length is 16 residues. Per germline, CDR1 SGHRS and CDR2 YFSETQ. As DNA, the CDR3 is TGCGCCAGCAGCACCCTGGGACAGGGGGCTTCAGATACGCAGTATTTT. Translation: CASSTLGQGASDTQYF.

Only a few counts were recorded for this clonotype. The rearrangement uses TRBV10-3 and TRBJ2-2; D not resolved. Trimming took 4 bases from V and 5 from J, leaving 17 bases between them. The CDR3 sequence is 16 residues long. The germline gives CDR1 ENHRY, CDR2 SYGVKD. Written as DNA, the CDR3 is TGTGCCATCAGTGGAACCCTAGGGCGCGGAACCGGGGAGCTGTTTTTT. As protein: CAISGTLGRGTGELFF.

The chain uses TRBV20-1 and TRBJ2-1; D gene uncertain. CDR3 length equals 15 residues. Looked up from germline, CDR1 is DFQATT and CDR2 is SNEGSKA (reference sequence). The V end was cut by 6 bases, the J end by 0 bases, with 15 bases between. CDR3 nucleotide sequence: TGCAGTGCCCCCCCACCCGGGCGCTCCTACAATGAGCAGTTCTTC. It specifies CSAPPPGRSYNEQFF.

This chain connects TRBV27 to TRBJ2-5; perhaps TRBD1 as D (6 bases). The V gene's germline CDR1 is MNHEY and CDR2 SMNVEV (reference sequence). The ends were cut back, 5 bases at V and 5 bases at J, with 15 bases in the middle. This CDR3 contains 14 residues. The CDR3 here is CASSPTPQGETQYF. The CDR3 nucleotides are TGTGCCAGCAGTCCGACTCCGCAGGGGGAGACCCAGTACTTC.

The chain has TRBV6-2 or TRBV6-3 and TRBJ2-3; D is perhaps TRBD2 (5 bases). Germline V lookup: CDR1 MNHEY, CDR2 SVGEGT. This CDR3 has 15 residues. V lost 6 bases and J 5 bases, leaving 18 bases between the germline ends. CDR3 region: CASSYGRGMKDTQYF. CDR3 bases: TGTGCCAGCAGCTATGGGCGAGGGATGAAAGATACGCAGTATTTT.